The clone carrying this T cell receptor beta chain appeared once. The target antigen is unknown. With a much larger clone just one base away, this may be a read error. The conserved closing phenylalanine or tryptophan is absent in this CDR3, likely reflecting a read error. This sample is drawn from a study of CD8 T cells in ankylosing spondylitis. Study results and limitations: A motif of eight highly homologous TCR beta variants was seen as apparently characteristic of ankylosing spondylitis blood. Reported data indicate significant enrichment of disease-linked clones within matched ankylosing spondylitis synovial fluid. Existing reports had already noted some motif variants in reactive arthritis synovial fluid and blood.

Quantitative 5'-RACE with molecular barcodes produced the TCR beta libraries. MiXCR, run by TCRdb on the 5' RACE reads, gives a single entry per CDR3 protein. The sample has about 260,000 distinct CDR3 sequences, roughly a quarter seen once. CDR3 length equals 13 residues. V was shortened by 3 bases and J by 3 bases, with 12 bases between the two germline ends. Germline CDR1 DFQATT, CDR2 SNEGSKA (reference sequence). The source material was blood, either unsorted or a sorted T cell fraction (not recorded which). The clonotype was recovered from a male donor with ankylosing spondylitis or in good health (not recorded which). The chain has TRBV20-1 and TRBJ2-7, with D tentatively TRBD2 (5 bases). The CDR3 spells CSASVLRDYEQYL. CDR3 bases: TGCAGTGCTAGTGTCCTGAGGGACTACGAGCAGTACCTC.